What follows is one TCR beta chain and its context. What it binds is not known. This entry belongs to a study of cytomegalovirus exposure and HLA in healthy donors. Study-level findings and limits: Cytomegalovirus association was assigned to about 150 TCR beta chains. Equally common other TCR beta chains were less clonally expanded than HLA-associated ones, a later analysis found. HLA allele associations emerged for 15,000 to 20,000 TCR beta sequences in a later analysis, at 0.05 false discovery rate.

V shed 3 bases and J 3 bases; nucleotides not matched to a gene: 1. The V gene's germline CDR1 is MNHEY and CDR2 SVGAGI. The CDR3 runs to 13 residues. Primers: 60 Vbeta forward and 13 Jbeta reverse. Data came from immunoSEQ multiplex PCR; TCRdb stores just in-frame clones and leaves some out. The top ten hold around 16% of the sample, which has about 200,000 clones, roughly 80% seen once. V is TRBV6-5 and J is TRBJ2-7; 8 nucleotides align to TRBD2. The source material was PBMCs. This TCR derives from a man aged 40-50 years in good health and CMV-seronegative. The CDR3 region is CASSYGTSYEQYF. CDR3 nucleotides: TGTGCCAGCAGTTATGGGACTAGCTACGAGCAGTACTTC.